Listed here is a single T cell receptor beta chain. Antigen: not known. This specimen comes from a study of cytomegalovirus exposure and HLA in healthy donors. Study context: Researchers previously reported finding about 110 million unique TCR beta sequences from 170 million or so T cells.

The study, taken as a whole, reports: There were a few CMV-associated chains whose specificity for CMV antigens was confirmed in vitro. As a later analysis showed, several of the most significant clusters appeared to be linked to common viral pathogens. Other equally common chains were less clonally expanded than HLA-associated TCR beta chains, a later analysis showed.

The V and J ends lost 2 bases and 2 bases respectively, with 10 bases between them. CDR1 SGHNT and CDR2 YENEEA come from the germline V gene. This CDR3 contains 15 residues. The study ran its PCR with 60 Vbeta and 13 Jbeta primers. The table came from immunoSEQ multiplex PCR; TCRdb's copy has only in-frame clones and leaves some out. The sample consists of 110,000 to 150,000 clones, 77% of them appearing once. Sample: PBMCs. The gene calls are TRBV11-3 and TRBJ1-3; TRBD1 is a possible D gene (5 bases). This clonotype originated in a male donor in good health and CMV-seronegative. The CDR3 spells CASSLIGVAGNTIYF. The CDR3 nucleotides are TGTGCCAGCAGCTTAATAGGGGTTGCTGGAAACACCATATATTTT.